This T cell receptor (beta chain) is drawn from a study of T cell changes during pregnancy in multiple sclerosis. This table comes from immunoSEQ multiplex PCR, and its TCRdb copy is limited to in-frame clones, with some not included. Of about 74,000 clones detected, 70% to 90% appear once; the ten largest clones hold 3.3%. CDR3 length: 15 residues. Germline assignment: CDR1 SGDLS and CDR2 YYNGEE. The V gene end was trimmed by 4 bases and the J gene end by 10 bases; junction bases not matched to a gene: 13. The sequences come from peripheral blood, collected before pregnancy. The receptor comes from a female donor with multiple sclerosis, enrolled in a pregnancy study. The V gene is TRBV9, the J gene TRBJ1-5, with 8 nucleotides matching TRBD1. CDR3 sequence: CASSLSGQGGGPQHF. The DNA of the CDR3 is TGTGCCAGCAGCTTATCCGGACAGGGTGGAGGTCCCCAGCATTTT.